What follows are 2 T cell receptor beta chains derived from one specimen sequenced in a study of regulatory T cells in long-lasting Graves disease. Time point defined: newly diagnosed GD, antithyroid drugs for less than 3 months. From PBMCs, RNA was extracted and then used to make the TCR library. iRepertoire HTBI primers and Arm-PCR of CDR3 regions built TCR beta libraries. TCRdb independently ran MiXCR on the multiplex PCR reads; one entry per CDR3 protein. This repertoire shows almost 450,000 distinct CDR3 sequences, about 17% found once; its top ten account for roughly 10%. The sample also formed part of further work on T cells in Graves' hyperthyroidism and ophthalmopathy.

The material was peripheral blood mononuclear cells (PBMCs), obtained at new diagnosis, from a patient treated with antithyroid drugs. These receptors all stem from a woman in her twenties or thirties with Graves disease.

This clonotype has a count of ten or more. The chain is built from TRBV28 and TRBJ2-3; D is uncertain. This CDR3 has 16 amino acids. Trimming took off 3 bases at V and 0 bases at J, with 13 bases between the two ends. Germline V gene data show CDR1 as MDHEN and CDR2 as SYDVKM. The CDR3 bases are TGTGCCAGCAGTTTGCCCAGCCGAATTAGCACAGATACGCAGTATTTT. Its protein product is CASSLPSRISTDTQYF.

The rearrangement joins TRBV6-4 to TRBJ2-1; 8 nucleotides match TRBD2. This CDR3 is built from 15 residues. Germline loops: CDR1 MRHNA, CDR2 SNTAGT. The trim removed 4 bases at V and 2 bases at J, leaving 4 bases unmatched. The CDR3 sequence: CASSAGGGPYNEQFF. In DNA, the CDR3 is TGTGCCAGCAGTGCCGGGGGGGGACCCTACAATGAGCAGTTCTTC.